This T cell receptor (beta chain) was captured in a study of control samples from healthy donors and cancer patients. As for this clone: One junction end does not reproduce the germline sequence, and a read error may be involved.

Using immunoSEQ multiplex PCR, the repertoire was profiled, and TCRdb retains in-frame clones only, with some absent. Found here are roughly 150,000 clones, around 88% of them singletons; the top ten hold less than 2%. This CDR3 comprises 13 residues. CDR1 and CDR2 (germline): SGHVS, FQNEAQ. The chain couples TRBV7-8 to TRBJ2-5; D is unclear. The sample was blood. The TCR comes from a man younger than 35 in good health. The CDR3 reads CASSPGENESQYF. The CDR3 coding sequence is TGTGCCAGCAGCCCGGGCGAGAACGAGAGCCAGTACTTC.